Presented here are 14 T cell receptor beta chains from one specimen sequenced in a study of OX40 agonist ivuxolimab in advanced cancers. TCRdb's table, derived via immunoSEQ multiplex PCR, lists solely in-frame clones and lacks some. The sample includes roughly 23,000 clones, 84% of them seen just once. The input for sequencing was CD4+ or CD8+ T cells sorted from blood, taken in a trial of the OX40 agonist ivuxolimab. The receptors were gathered from an adult with an advanced solid tumor such as melanoma, head and neck, liver or kidney cancer.

J is TRBJ1-5 and V is TRBV27, with D uncertain. V lost 2 bases and J 5 bases, leaving 7 bases between the germline ends. This CDR3 spans 13 amino acids. From germline, CDR1 is MNHEY and CDR2 SMNVEV (reference sequence). In nucleotides, the CDR3 is TGTGCCAGCAGTTTAGGGCGGGATCAGCCCCAGCATTTT. Residues: CASSLGRDQPQHF.

This chain joins TRBV20-1 and TRBJ1-2; D call uncertain. In germline, CDR1 is DFQATT, CDR2 SNEGSKA (reference sequence). This CDR3 has 9 amino acids. V was shortened by 6 bases and J by 2 bases, with 1 base between the two germline ends. Written as DNA, the CDR3 is TGCAGTGCGAACTATGGCTACACCTTC. Protein sequence: CSANYGYTF.

The chain couples TRBV10-3 to TRBJ2-7; 10 positions match TRBD2. Germline V gene sequence: CDR1 ENHRY, CDR2 SYGVKD. The CDR3 is 14 amino acids. The V gene end was trimmed by 5 bases and the J gene end by 3 bases; junction bases not matched to a gene: 4. CDR3 sequence (DNA): TGTGCCATCAGTAGCAGCGGGGGGGGCTACGAGCAGTACTTC. The encoded protein is CAISSSGGGYEQYF.

The rearrangement uses TRBV5-6 and TRBJ2-7; D might be TRBD1 (6 bases). CDR1 is SGHDT and CDR2 is YYEEEE in the germline V gene. The CDR3 is 15 amino acids. The ends were cut back, 0 bases at V and 2 bases at J, with 12 bases in the middle. CDR3 in amino acids: CASSLVTGGPYEQYF. The DNA for the CDR3 is TGTGCCAGCAGCTTGGTAACTGGGGGCCCCTACGAGCAGTACTTC.

The CDR3 sequence: CASSAQGGIASDTQYF. The DNA of the CDR3 is TGTGCCAGCAGCGCCCAGGGGGGGATTGCCTCAGATACGCAGTATTTT. This sequence joins TRBV9 and TRBJ2-3; D tentatively fits TRBD1 or TRBD2 (7 bases each). The CDR3 has 16 residues. Trimming took 3 bases from V and 4 from J, leaving 18 bases between them. Germline assignment: CDR1 SGDLS and CDR2 YYNGEE.

This clone occurred once. The chain employs TRBV5-1 and TRBJ2-3; 13 bases match TRBD2. Germline V CDR1 and CDR2: SGHRS, YFSETQ. V gave up 4 bases and J gave up 5 bases; unmatched junction bases: 7. The CDR3 totals 16 residues. In DNA form, the CDR3 reads TGCGCCAGCAGCCCACTAGCGGGGGGGCCGGGAGATACGCAGTATTTT. Protein product: CASSPLAGGPGDTQYF.

This chain uses TRBV15 with TRBJ2-3; 10 bases are a match to TRBD1. The germline gives CDR1 LNHNV, CDR2 YYDKDF (reference sequence). This CDR3 has 16 amino acids. V dropped 0 bases and J dropped 4; count of bases not matched to a gene: 4. The CDR3 here is CATSRDLGTGADTQYF. The CDR3 bases are TGTGCCACCAGCAGAGATCTCGGGACAGGGGCAGATACGCAGTATTTT.

The J gene is TRBJ2-7, the V gene TRBV4-3, with D possibly matching TRBD2 (5 bases). Trimming left V 1 base short and J 0 bases short, with 7 bases between. The CDR3 totals 14 residues. CDR1 is LGHNA and CDR2 is YSLEER in the germline V gene. In nucleotides, the CDR3 is TGCGCCAGCAGCCAAGGGACTTTCTCCTACGAGCAGTACTTC. This gives the protein CASSQGTFSYEQYF.

The chain has TRBV7-7 and TRBJ2-3; D is uncertain. The CDR3 is 13 amino acids. V was shortened by 2 bases and J by 2 bases, with 5 bases between the two germline ends. The germline V gene has CDR1 SSHAT and CDR2 FNYEAQ (reference sequence). In DNA form, the CDR3 reads TGTGCCAGCAGCTTAAATCCCACAGATACGCAGTATTTT. Translated: CASSLNPTDTQYF.

The chain combines TRBV7-9 with TRBJ2-7, with D possibly TRBD2 on 6 matching bases. Deletions cut 7 bases from V and 3 bases from J, with 16 bases between. The length of the CDR3 is 14 residues. Germline lookup yields CDR1 SEHNR and CDR2 FQNEAQ (reference sequence). This chain's CDR3 is CASIGQGGYYEQYF. In DNA, the CDR3 is TGTGCCAGCATCGGGCAGGGAGGTTACTACGAGCAGTACTTC.

The genes are TRBV4-1 and TRBJ2-7; TRBD1 matches at 7 bases. Germline trimming cut 3 bases from V and 6 bases from J; bases unmatched to any gene: 14. This CDR3 spans 16 amino acids. Germline V gene lookup returns CDR1 MGHRA and CDR2 YSYEKL. The CDR3 DNA reads TGCGCCAGCAGCCAGCAGGTACAGGGGTCGAGTCTCGAGCAGTACTTC. The encoded protein is CASSQQVQGSSLEQYF.

This chain uses TRBV10-3 with TRBJ1-1, with TRBD1 matching 8 bases. There are 17 residues in the CDR3. The junction had 13 bases not matched to a gene; V was cut back by 2 bases and J by 5 bases. CDR1 is ENHRY, CDR2 SYGVKD, per germline. This chain's CDR3 is CAISEAPRRGLGTEAFF. In nucleotides, the CDR3 is TGTGCCATCAGTGAGGCCCCACGCAGGGGGCTGGGGACTGAAGCTTTCTTT.

The chain combines TRBV19 with TRBJ2-3; no clear D gene. The CDR3 has 14 residues. Trimming removed 7 bases at V and 0 bases at J, with 11 bases between. From germline, CDR1 is LNHDA and CDR2 SQIVND (reference sequence). CDR3 region: CASTRASSTDTQYF. The CDR3 DNA reads TGTGCCAGTACCCGCGCCTCTAGCACAGATACGCAGTATTTT.

The V call is TRBV14, the J call TRBJ2-7, with D possibly being TRBD2 (5 bases). The germline V gene has CDR1 SGHDN and CDR2 FVKESK. The CDR3 is made up of 16 amino acids. V was clipped by 0 bases and J by 0 bases, with 12 bases between them. CDR3 in DNA: TGTGCCAGCAGCCAAGATCCTTGGGGAGCCTCCTACGAGCAGTACTTC. It translates to CASSQDPWGASYEQYF.